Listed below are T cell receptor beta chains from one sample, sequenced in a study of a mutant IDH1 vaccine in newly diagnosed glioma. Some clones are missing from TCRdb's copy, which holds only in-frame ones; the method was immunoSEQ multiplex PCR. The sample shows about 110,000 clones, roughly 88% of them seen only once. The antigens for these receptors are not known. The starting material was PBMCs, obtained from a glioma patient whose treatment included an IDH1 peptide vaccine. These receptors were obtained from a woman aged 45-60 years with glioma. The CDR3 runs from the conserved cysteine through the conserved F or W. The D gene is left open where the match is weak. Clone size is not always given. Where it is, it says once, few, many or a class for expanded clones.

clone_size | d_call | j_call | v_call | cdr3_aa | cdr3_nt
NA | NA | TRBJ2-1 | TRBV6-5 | CASSYGFVGGYNEQFF | TGTGCCAGCAGTTACGGATTCGTAGGGGGCTACAATGAGCAGTTCTTC
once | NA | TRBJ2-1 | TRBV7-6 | CASSLSLGSYNEQFF | TGTGCCAGCAGCTTAAGCCTAGGCTCCTACAATGAGCAGTTCTTC
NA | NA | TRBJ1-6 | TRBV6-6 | CASSSQGPNSPLHF | TGTGCCAGCAGTTCGCAGGGTCCGAATTCACCCCTCCACTTT
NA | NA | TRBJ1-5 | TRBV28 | CASRARGEGIYQPQHF | TGTGCCAGCAGAGCCAGGGGAGAGGGGATCTATCAGCCCCAGCATTTT
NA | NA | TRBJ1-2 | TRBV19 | CASSIPQGRNYGYTF | TGTGCCAGTAGTATTCCCCAGGGGAGGAACTATGGCTACACCTTC
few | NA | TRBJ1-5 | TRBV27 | CASSLYMGNQPQHF | TGTGCCAGCAGTCTTTACATGGGGAATCAGCCCCAGCATTTT
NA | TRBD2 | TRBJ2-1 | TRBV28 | CASRGLGGGNEQFF | TGTGCCAGCAGGGGACTAGGGGGTGGCAATGAGCAGTTCTTC
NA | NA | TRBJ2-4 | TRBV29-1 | CSVKDVQNIQYF | TGCAGCGTTAAAGACGTGCAAAACATTCAGTACTTC
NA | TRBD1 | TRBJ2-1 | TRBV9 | CASSDYRGREFF | TGTGCCAGCAGCGATTACAGGGGGCGGGAGTTCTTC
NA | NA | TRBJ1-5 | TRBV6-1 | CASSEWWDSNQPQHF | TGTGCCAGCAGTGAATGGTGGGATAGCAATCAGCCCCAGCATTTT
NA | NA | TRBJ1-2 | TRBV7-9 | CASSLVGSRYTF | TGTGCCAGCAGCTTGGTGGGCAGCCGCTACACCTTC
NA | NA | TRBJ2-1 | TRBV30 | CAWRQLSYNEQFF | TGTGCCTGGCGACAGCTCTCCTACAATGAGCAGTTCTTC
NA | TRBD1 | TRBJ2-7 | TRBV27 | CASSFLLGTGGSSYEQYF | TGTGCCAGCAGTTTCCTACTTGGGACAGGGGGTTCGTCCTACGAGCAGTACTTC
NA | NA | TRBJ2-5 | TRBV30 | CAWHRWGVQETQYF | TGTGCCTGGCACCGGTGGGGTGTACAAGAGACCCAGTACTTC
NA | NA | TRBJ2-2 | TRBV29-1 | CSVQSPTNTGELFF | TGCAGCGTTCAGTCCCCCACAAACACCGGGGAGCTGTTTTTT
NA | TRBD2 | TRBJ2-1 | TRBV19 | CAGRRAGDTEQFF | TGTGCCGGTCGACGGGCGGGAGACACTGAGCAGTTCTTC
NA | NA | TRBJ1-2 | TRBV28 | CASLTGSEPYGYTF | TGTGCCAGCCTAACCGGGTCCGAGCCCTATGGCTACACCTTC
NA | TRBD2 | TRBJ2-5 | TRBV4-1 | CASSQRGLAGGRETQYF | TGCGCCAGCAGCCAACGAGGACTAGCGGGAGGGCGGGAGACCCAGTACTTC
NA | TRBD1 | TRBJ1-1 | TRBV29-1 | CSVEPRERGRRMNTEAFF | TGCAGCGTTGAACCCCGGGAAAGGGGGCGTCGAATGAACACTGAAGCTTTCTTT
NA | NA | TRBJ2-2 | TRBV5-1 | CASSLVHGTSNTGELFF | TGCGCCAGCAGCTTGGTCCACGGAACCTCGAACACCGGGGAGCTGTTTTTT
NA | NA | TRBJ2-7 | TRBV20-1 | CSAGWEQYF | TGCAGTGCCGGGTGGGAGCAGTACTTC
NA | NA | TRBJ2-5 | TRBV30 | CAWREDWEETQYF | TGTGCCTGGAGAGAGGACTGGGAAGAGACCCAGTACTTC
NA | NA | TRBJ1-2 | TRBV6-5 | CASSYSLVGGGSYTF | TGTGCCAGCAGTTACTCCCTTGTGGGGGGTGGGAGCTACACCTTC
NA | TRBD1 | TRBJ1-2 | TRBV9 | CASSGDRVGYTF | TGTGCCAGCAGCGGGGACAGGGTTGGCTACACCTTC
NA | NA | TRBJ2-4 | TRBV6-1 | CASSEGAITNIQYF | TGTGCCAGCAGTGAAGGAGCGATAACGAACATTCAGTACTTC
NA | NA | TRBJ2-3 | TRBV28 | CASRRSGGADTQYF | TGTGCCAGCAGACGGTCTGGGGGTGCAGATACGCAGTATTTT